Described below is a single TCR beta chain sequence and its context. The V segment lost 1 base and the J segment 6 bases; nucleotides outside the gene matches: 5. The CDR3 spans 17 residues. Germline-derived CDR1 and CDR2 are MNHNS and SASEGT. A sample-barcoded 5' primer and a J-beta primer mix were used in a second PCR of roughly 7 to 12 cycles. TCRdb reprocessed the 5' RACE reads with MiXCR, giving one entry per CDR3 protein. The profile shows about 750,000 distinct CDR3 sequences, approximately 55% of them singletons. This record comes from a study of blood T cells in healthy people across ages. The source of this sequence is an elderly man in good health. The V and J genes are TRBV6-1 and TRBJ2-1; 14 bases align to TRBD2. Sequencing was done on a sample of blood. The CDR3 protein is CASSEGPGTSGSNEQFF. The CDR3 bases are TGTGCCAGCAGTGAAGGCCCCGGGACTAGCGGGAGCAATGAGCAGTTCTTC.